The sequence of this T cell receptor beta chain was determined in a study of tumor-infiltrating lymphocytes in primary liver carcinoma. Study-level findings and limits: No more than about 8-24% of top clones could be seen in all five tumor regions.

Co-extracted RNA and DNA came from approximately 20-30 mg of unsorted bulk tissue. Those sampled were patients whose primary liver carcinoma was treated by surgical resection. Points on this clonotype: Antigen unknown. A junction boundary mismatches the germline segment, possibly from a read error.

Germline V gene lookup returns CDR1 SGHAT and CDR2 FQNNGV. The CDR3 has 12 residues. The investigators made TCR beta cDNA from around 540 ng total RNA, using a constant-region primer. ARM-PCR, slightly modified, supplied the TCR beta libraries through three nested multiplex PCR rounds. TRBV1-TRBV30 forward primers and a C-beta reverse primer were used in the first two PCR rounds, which each ran for about 10 cycles. TCRdb reprocessed the multiplex PCR reads with MiXCR, giving one entry per CDR3 protein. This table has 80,000 or so distinct CDR3 sequences, 70% to 75% appearing once. Input material: liver tumor tissue from sampling region 4. Stated subset: tumor region T4, right-lateral pole. The TCR was taken from a woman aged 55 to 70 with primary liver carcinoma and hepatitis B virus infection. The chain is built from TRBV11-2 and TRBJ2-2, with a tentative D call TRBD1 (5 bases). DNA for the CDR3: TGTGTCAGCAGCTTCGAATTAGGGGAACTGTTTTTT. The encoded protein is CVSSFELGELFF.